The TCR beta chain described here comes from a study of blood T cell repertoires in COVID-19. Overall study context: Samples representing acute and convalescent COVID-19 were sourced from the United States, Italy and Spain. Sources were T cells, B-cell-depleted T cells, or PBMCs; the material itself was cDNA or gDNA.

Cohort allocation depended upon clinical history that participants reported. Germline CDR1 reads MGHRA; CDR2 reads YSYEKL. V gave up 3 bases and J gave up 4 bases; unmatched junction bases: 6. The CDR3 is 16 amino acids. Notes on this clone: This CDR3 is also generated by other DNA sequences in the sample.

Per the study methods: Researchers report that nucleated cell counts were estimated from reference gene primer amplification. Profiled with immunoSEQ multiplex PCR; TCRdb holds only in-frame clones, not every one. For V, J and clone size, that table is used; D and trimming come from the DNA. The sample lists about 360,000 clones, over 75% occurring once. The source material was PBMCs or T cells enriched from blood (not recorded which). The chain has TRBV4-1 and TRBJ2-6; 7 positions match TRBD1. This receptor was obtained from a middle-aged man in a cohort exposed to, infected with or recovered from COVID-19 (not recorded which). CDR3 residues: CASSQGTGAGANVLTF. The CDR3 region has the DNA TGCGCCAGCAGCCAGGGCACAGGGGCCGGGGCCAACGTCCTGACTTTC.